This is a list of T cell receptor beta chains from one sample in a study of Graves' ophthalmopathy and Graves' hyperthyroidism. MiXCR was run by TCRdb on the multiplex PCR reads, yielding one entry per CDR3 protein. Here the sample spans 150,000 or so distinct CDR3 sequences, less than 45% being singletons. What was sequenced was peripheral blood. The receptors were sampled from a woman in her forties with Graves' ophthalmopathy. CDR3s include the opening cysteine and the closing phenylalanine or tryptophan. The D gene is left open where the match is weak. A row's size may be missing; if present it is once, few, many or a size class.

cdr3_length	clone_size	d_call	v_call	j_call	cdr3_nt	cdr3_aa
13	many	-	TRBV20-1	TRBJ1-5	TGCAGTGCTATCAGGGGACTTAATCAGCCCCAGCATTTT	CSAIRGLNQPQHF
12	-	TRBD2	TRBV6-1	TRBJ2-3	TGTGCCGTAGGGACTAACACAGATACGCAGTATTTT	CAVGTNTDTQYF
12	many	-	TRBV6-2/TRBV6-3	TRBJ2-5	TGTGCCAGTGAAGGAGGGCCGGAGACCCAGTACTTC	CASEGGPETQYF
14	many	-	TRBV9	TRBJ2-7	TGTGCCAGCAGCGTAGGGGACCACTCCTACGAGCAGTACTTC	CASSVGDHSYEQYF
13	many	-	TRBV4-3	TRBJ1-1	TGCGCCAGCAGCCAAGTGGAGCGAGTTGAAGCTTTCTTT	CASSQVERVEAFF
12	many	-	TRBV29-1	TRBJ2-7	TGCAGCGTTCTAGGGAGCTCCTACGAGCAGTACTTC	CSVLGSSYEQYF
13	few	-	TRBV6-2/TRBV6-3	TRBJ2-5	TGTGCCAGCAGTTATACAGCCCAAGAGACCCAGTACTTC	CASSYTAQETQYF
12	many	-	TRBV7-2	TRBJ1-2	TGTGCCAGCGGGGGGAGAAACTATGGCTACACCTTC	CASGGRNYGYTF
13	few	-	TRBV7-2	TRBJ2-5	TGTGCCAGCAGGTCATGGGGGTGGGAGACCCAGTACTTC	CASRSWGWETQYF
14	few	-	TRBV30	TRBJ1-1	TGTGCCTGGAGTGTACGGCCGGTAGACGGTGCAGCTTTCTTT	CAWSVRPVDGAAFF
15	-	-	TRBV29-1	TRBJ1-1	TGCAGCGCCCCCGGCCAGGGTGGTTTTTACACTGAAGCTTTCTTT	CSAPGQGGFYTEAFF
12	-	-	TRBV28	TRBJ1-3	TGTGCCACCGCAGGACACCCAGACACCATATATTTT	CATAGHPDTIYF
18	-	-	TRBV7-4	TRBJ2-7	TGTGCCAGCAGTTCGCTTGGACTCCATTCTGAGTTCCGCTACGAGCAGTACTTC	CASSSLGLHSEFRYEQYF
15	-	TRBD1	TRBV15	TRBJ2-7	TGTGCCACCAGCAGAGATCGAGACAGGGGGCGTGAGCAGTACTTC	CATSRDRDRGREQYF
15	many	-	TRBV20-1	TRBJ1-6	TGCAGTGCATCGGGACACATATCGCTCTCCTCACCCCTCCACTTT	CSASGHISLSSPLHF
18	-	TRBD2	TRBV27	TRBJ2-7	TGTGCCAGCAGTCCGGGACTAGCGGGAGGTAGGATTCTAGACGAGCAGTACTTC	CASSPGLAGGRILDEQYF
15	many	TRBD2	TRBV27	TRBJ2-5	TGTGCCAGCAGCAGGACTAGCGGACCTCAAGAGACCCAGTACTTC	CASSRTSGPQETQYF
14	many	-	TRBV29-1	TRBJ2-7	TGCAGCGTTGAAGGGGCGAAGGGTGACTACGAGCAGTACTTC	CSVEGAKGDYEQYF
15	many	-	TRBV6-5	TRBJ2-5	TGTGCCAGCAGTTTGGCAGGGGCCTCCTCGGAGACCCAGTACTTC	CASSLAGASSETQYF
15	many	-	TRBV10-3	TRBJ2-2	TGTGCCATCACCCCGGACACCTTAAAAACCGGGGAGCTGTTTTTT	CAITPDTLKTGELFF
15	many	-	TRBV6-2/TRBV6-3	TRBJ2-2	TGTGCCAGCAGTTCCTCCTCCGCAGGCCCCGGGGAGCTGTTTTTT	CASSSSSAGPGELFF
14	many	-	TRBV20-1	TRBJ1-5	TGCAGTGCAAACAGGGTTTATAGCAATCAGCCCCAGCATTTT	CSANRVYSNQPQHF
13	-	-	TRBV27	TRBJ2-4	TGTGCCAGCAGCACAGGGGAGGGAAACATTCAGTACTTC	CASSTGEGNIQYF
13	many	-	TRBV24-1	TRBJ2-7	TGTGCCACCAGTGATTCGGACTCCTACGAGCAGTACTTC	CATSDSDSYEQYF
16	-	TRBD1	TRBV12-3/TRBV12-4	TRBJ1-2	TGTGCCAACACTATAGTTACAGGGGGCGGTGACTATGGCTACACCTTC	CANTIVTGGGDYGYTF
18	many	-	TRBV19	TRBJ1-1	TGTGCCAGTAGTATGAAGTTGGCGGACCGCTGGGAGAACACTGAAGCTTTCTTT	CASSMKLADRWENTEAFF
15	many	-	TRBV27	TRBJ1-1	TGTGCCAGCCACCCGGGGGGGCTCGGGTACACTGAAGCTTTCTTT	CASHPGGLGYTEAFF
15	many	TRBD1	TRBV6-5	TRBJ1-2	TGTGCCAGCAGTTACTCGAGCGACAGGGGCTATGGCTACACCTTC	CASSYSSDRGYGYTF
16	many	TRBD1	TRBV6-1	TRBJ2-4	TGTGCCAGCAGCCTCACAGGGGGCGCAAACAAAAACATTCAGTACTTC	CASSLTGGANKNIQYF
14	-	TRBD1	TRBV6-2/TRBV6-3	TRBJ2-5	TGTGCCAGCAGCGTCGGGACAGTCAAAGAGACCCAGTACTTC	CASSVGTVKETQYF
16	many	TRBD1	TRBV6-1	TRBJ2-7	TGTGCCAGCACCAAGACCGGGACAGTCTTGATCGACGAGCAGTACTTC	CASTKTGTVLIDEQYF
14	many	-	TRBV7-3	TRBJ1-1	TGTGCCAGCAGCTTACAGGGAGGGAACACTGAAGCTTTCTTT	CASSLQGGNTEAFF
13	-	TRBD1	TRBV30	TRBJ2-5	TGTGCCGGGGCGACAGGGGGCGGGGAGACCCAGTACTTC	CAGATGGGETQYF
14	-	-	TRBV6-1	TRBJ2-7	TGTGCCAGCAGTGAAGTTGGCATTAACTACGAGCAGTACTTC	CASSEVGINYEQYF
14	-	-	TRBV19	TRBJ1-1	TGTGCCAGTAGTATTTTGCAGGGGAGAACTGAAGCTTTCTTT	CASSILQGRTEAFF
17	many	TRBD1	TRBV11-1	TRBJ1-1	TGTGCCAGCAGCAACTTCATGGGGACAGTTATGAACACTGAAGCTTTCTTT	CASSNFMGTVMNTEAFF
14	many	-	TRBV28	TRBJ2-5	TGTGCCAGCAGTTTATGGGGGAACGCGGAGACCCAGTACTTC	CASSLWGNAETQYF
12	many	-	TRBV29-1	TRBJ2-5	TGCAGCGTTGAAAGCAAGGAAGAGACCCAGTACTTC	CSVESKEETQYF
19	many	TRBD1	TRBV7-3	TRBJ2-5	TGTGCCAGCAGCTTAATAGGGCCAGGGGGACAGGGGGCTTCTGAGACCCAGTACTTC	CASSLIGPGGQGASETQYF
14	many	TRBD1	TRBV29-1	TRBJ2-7	TGCAGCGTCCTTCCCGGGACAGGGGGCTCCGAGCAGTACTTC	CSVLPGTGGSEQYF
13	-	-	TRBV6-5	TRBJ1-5	TGTGCCAGCAGTTCAGACAGGTCCCAGCCCCAGCATTTT	CASSSDRSQPQHF
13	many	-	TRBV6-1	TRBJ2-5	TGTGCCAGCAATCGCTACCTACAAGAGACCCAGTACTTC	CASNRYLQETQYF
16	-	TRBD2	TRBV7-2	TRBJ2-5	TGTGCCAGCAGCTTCCCTAGCGGGGGGGCAGGGGAGACCCAGTACTTC	CASSFPSGGAGETQYF
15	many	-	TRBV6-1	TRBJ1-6	TGTGCCAGCAGTGAAGCGCCGGGTTTCGATTCACCCCTCCACTTT	CASSEAPGFDSPLHF
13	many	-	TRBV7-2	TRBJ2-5	TGTGCCAGCAGTTCTGGCGAGCAAGAGACCCAGTACTTC	CASSSGEQETQYF
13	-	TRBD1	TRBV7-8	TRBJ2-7	TGTGCGAGCAGCTCGGGGAACAGGGGCGAGCAGTACTTC	CASSSGNRGEQYF
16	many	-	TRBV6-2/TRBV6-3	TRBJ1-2	TGTGCCAGCAGCCGAGCGACCGATAACGGATTCTATGGCTACACCTTC	CASSRATDNGFYGYTF
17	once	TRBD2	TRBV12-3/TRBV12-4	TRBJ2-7	TGTGCCAGCAGCCCCCTAGCGAGCGGGACGGACTACTACGAGCAGTACTTC	CASSPLASGTDYYEQYF
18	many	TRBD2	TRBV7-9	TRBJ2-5	TGTGCCAGCAGCTACCGATGGACTAGCTCGATTAACCAAGAGACCCAGTACTTC	CASSYRWTSSINQETQYF
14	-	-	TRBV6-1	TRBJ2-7	TGTGCCAGCAGTGACGTAGCCGGGATCGTCGAGCAGTACTTC	CASSDVAGIVEQYF
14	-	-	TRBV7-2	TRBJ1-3	TGTGCCAGCAGCTCCCCTTGGACAGGAAACACCATATATTTT	CASSSPWTGNTIYF
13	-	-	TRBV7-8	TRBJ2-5	TGTGCCAGCAGCCCCGACATCCAGGAGACCCAGTACTTC	CASSPDIQETQYF
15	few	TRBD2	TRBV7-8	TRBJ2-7	TGTGCCAGCAGCAAACCGACTAGCGGGAAGGGCGAGCAGTACTTC	CASSKPTSGKGEQYF
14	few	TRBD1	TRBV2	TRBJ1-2	TGTGCCAGCTCAAGACAGGGGAGTGACTATGGCTACACCTTC	CASSRQGSDYGYTF
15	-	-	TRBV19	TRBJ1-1	TGTGCCAGTAGTCAGCCTGAGGGGGGATGGGGTGAAGCTTTCTTT	CASSQPEGGWGEAFF
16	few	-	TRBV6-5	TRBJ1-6	TGTGCCAGCAGTTACTCTGGGCCCGCTAATAATTCACCCCTCCACTTT	CASSYSGPANNSPLHF
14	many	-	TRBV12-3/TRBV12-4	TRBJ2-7	TGTGCCAGCAGTTTATTTCACCGGCGCTACGAGCAGTACTTC	CASSLFHRRYEQYF
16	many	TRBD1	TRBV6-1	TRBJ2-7	TGTGCCAGCAGTGAACATTGGTCCGGGACAGGGTACGAGCAGTACTTC	CASSEHWSGTGYEQYF
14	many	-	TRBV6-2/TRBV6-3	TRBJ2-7	TGTGCCAGCTCACTTGGCGGGGCAACCTACGAGCAGTACTTC	CASSLGGATYEQYF